This TCR beta chain originates from a study of T cells in lung cancer brain metastases. In the case of this clone: What it binds is unknown.

Exclusion applied to anyone with multiple prior malignancies. Roughly 5 deparaffinized, unstained about 9.2 um sections supplied tumor areas macrodissected using marked H&E slides as a guide. The V gene's germline CDR1 is MNHEY and CDR2 SVGAGI. The V and J ends lost 4 bases and 5 bases respectively, with 17 bases between them. The CDR3 loop spans 16 amino acids. Overall study findings and caveats: Effects of preoperative corticosteroids on T cell infiltration in brain metastases could not be controlled. Brain metastases had fewer unique productive clones than primaries (median roughly 1,500 versus 4,600).

The table came from immunoSEQ multiplex PCR; TCRdb's copy has only in-frame clones and leaves some out. The sample has around 1,900 clones, around 88% seen once. J is TRBJ1-4 and V is TRBV6-5; perhaps TRBD1 as D (5 bases). The clonotype comes from a woman between 45 and 65 years old with non-small cell lung cancer that had spread to the brain. The sequenced sample consisted of tumor tissue from a brain metastasis. The CDR3 region has the DNA TGTGCCAGCAGTTCCCAAGCCAGGGCCTCAAATGAAAAACTGTTTTTT. It is translated as CASSSQARASNEKLFF.